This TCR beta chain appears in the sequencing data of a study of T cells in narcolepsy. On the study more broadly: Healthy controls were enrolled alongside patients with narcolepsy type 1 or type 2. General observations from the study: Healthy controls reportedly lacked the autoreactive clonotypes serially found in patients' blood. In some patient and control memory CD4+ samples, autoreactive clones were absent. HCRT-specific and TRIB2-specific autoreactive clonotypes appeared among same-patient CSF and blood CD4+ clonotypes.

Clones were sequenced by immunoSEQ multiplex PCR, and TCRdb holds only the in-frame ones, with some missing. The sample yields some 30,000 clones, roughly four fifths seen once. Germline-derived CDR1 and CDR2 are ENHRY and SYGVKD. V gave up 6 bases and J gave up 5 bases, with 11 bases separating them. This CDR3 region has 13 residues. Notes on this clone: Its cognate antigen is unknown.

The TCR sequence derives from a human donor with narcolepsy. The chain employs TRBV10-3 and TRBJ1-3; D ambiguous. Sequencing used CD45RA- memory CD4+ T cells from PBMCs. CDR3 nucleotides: TGTGCCATCAGGGAGGGCAACAGAAACACCATATATTTT. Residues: CAIREGNRNTIYF.